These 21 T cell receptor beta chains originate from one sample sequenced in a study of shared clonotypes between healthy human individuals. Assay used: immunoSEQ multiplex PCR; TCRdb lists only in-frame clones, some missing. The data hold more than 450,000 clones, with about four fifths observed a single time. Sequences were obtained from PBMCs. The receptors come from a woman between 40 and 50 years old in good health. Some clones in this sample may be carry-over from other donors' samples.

Here the CDR3 reads CASSLWTGNEQFF. CDR3 sequence (DNA): TGCGCCAGCAGCTTGTGGACTGGGAATGAGCAGTTCTTC. The chain uses TRBV5-1 and TRBJ2-1, with a possible D match to TRBD2 (5 bases). Germline CDR1 reads SGHRS; CDR2 reads YFSETQ. Between the trimmed V and J ends, which lost 1 base and 7 bases, there was a span of 9 bases. The CDR3 consists of 13 residues. The full variable domain, rest sourced from reference TRBV5-1 and TRBJ2-1, is KAGVTQTPRYLIKTRGQQVTLSCSPISGHRSVSWYQQTPGQGLQFLFEYFSETQRNKGNFPGRFSGRQFSNSRSEMNVSTLELGDSALYLCASSLWTGNEQFFGPGTRLTVL.

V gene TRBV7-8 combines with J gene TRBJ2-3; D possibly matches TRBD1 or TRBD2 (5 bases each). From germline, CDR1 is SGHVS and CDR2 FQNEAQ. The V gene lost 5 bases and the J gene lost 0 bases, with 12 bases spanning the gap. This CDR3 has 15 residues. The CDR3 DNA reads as TGTGCCAGCAGCCAAAGTTGGGGGAGCACAGATACGCAGTATTTT. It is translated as CASSQSWGSTDTQYF. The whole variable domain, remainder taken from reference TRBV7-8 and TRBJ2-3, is GAGVSQSPRYKVAKRGQDVALRCDPISGHVSLFWYQQALGQGPEFLTYFQNEAQLDKSGLPSDRFFAERPEGSVSTLKIQRTQQEDSAVYLCASSQSWGSTDTQYFGPGTRLTVL.

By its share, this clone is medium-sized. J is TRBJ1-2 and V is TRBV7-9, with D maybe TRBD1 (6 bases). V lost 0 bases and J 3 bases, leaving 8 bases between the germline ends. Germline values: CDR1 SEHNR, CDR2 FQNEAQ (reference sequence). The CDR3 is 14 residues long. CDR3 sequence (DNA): TGTGCCAGCAGCTTAGCTACAGGGTACTATGGCTACACCTTC. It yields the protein CASSLATGYYGYTF.

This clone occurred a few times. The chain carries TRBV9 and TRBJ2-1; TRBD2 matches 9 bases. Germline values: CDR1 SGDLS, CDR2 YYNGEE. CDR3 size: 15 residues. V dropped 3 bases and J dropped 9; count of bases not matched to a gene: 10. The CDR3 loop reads CASSGLADGATEQFF. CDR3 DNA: TGTGCCAGCAGCGGACTAGCGGACGGGGCCACTGAGCAGTTCTTC.

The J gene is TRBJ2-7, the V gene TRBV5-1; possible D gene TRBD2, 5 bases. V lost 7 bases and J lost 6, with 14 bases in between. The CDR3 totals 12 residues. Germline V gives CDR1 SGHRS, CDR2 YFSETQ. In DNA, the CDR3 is TGCGCCAGCGCGCGAGGGTCAAGCGAGCAGTACTTC. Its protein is CASARGSSEQYF.

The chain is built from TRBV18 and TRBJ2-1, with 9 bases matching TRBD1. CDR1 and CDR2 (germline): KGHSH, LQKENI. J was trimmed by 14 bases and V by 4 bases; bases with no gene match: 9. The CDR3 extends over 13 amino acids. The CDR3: CASSRTGDMGEFF. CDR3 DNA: TGTGCCAGCTCACGGACAGGGGACATGGGGGAGTTCTTC.

CDR3 coding DNA: TGTGCCAGCAGCCCCTTAAGAGCAGGGGGTAATGAAAAACTGTTTTTT. This sequence encodes CASSPLRAGGNEKLFF. The chain links TRBV11-2 to TRBJ1-4; 7 bases are a match to TRBD1. Per germline, CDR1 SGHAT and CDR2 FQNNGV. The CDR3 covers 16 residues. The J segment lost 4 bases and the V segment lost 5 bases, leaving 10 bases of the junction unmatched.

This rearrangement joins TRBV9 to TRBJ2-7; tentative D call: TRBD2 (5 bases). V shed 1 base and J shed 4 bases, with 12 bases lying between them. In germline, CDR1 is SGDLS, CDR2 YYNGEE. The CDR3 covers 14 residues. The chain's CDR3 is CASSVIPSSYEQYF. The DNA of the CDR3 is TGTGCCAGCAGCGTAATCCCTAGCAGTTACGAGCAGTACTTC.

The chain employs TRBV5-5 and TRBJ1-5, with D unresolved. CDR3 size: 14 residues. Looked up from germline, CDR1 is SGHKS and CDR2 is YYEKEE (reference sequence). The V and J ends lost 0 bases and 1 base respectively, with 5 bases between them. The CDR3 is CASSLGRSNQPQHF. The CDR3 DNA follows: TGTGCCAGCAGCTTGGGGAGGAGCAATCAGCCCCAGCATTTT.

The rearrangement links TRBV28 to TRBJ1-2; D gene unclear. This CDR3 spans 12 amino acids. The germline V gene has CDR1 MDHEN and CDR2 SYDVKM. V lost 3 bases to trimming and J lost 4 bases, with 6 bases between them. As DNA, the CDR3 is TGTGCCAGCAGTTTCGAAGGCTATGGCTACACCTTC. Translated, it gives CASSFEGYGYTF.

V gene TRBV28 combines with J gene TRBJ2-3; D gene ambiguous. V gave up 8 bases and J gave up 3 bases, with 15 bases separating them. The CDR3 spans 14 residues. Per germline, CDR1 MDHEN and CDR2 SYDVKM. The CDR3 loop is CASEAGPVTDTQYF. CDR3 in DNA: TGTGCCAGCGAGGCAGGCCCTGTGACAGATACGCAGTATTTT.

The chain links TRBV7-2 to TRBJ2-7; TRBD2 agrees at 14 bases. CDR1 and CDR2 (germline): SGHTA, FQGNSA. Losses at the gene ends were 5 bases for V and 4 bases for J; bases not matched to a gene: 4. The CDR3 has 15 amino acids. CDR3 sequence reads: CASSQGTSGSYEQYF. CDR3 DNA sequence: TGTGCCAGCAGCCAGGGGACTAGCGGGAGTTACGAGCAGTACTTC.

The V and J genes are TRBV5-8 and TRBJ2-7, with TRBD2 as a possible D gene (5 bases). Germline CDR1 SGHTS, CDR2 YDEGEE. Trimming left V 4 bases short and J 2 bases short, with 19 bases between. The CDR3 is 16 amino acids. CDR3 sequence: CASSLPRRTGAYEQYF. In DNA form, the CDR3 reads TGTGCCAGCAGCCTTCCCAGGAGGACTGGAGCCTACGAGCAGTACTTC.

CDR3 sequence reads: CASSLGVRGNTIYF. In DNA form, the CDR3 reads TGTGCCAGCAGCTTAGGTGTAAGGGGAAACACCATATATTTT. This chain joins TRBV7-6 and TRBJ1-3; D is ambiguous. This CDR3 contains 14 residues. V gave up 1 base and J gave up 4 bases, with 8 bases separating them. Germline V CDR1 and CDR2: SGHVS, FNYEAQ.

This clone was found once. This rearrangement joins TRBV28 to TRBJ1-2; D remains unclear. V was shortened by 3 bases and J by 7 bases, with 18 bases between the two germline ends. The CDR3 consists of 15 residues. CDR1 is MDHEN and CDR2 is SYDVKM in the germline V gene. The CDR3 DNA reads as TGTGCCAGCAGTTTTTACTTATCAGCTGGACGTGGCTACACCTTC. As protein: CASSFYLSAGRGYTF.

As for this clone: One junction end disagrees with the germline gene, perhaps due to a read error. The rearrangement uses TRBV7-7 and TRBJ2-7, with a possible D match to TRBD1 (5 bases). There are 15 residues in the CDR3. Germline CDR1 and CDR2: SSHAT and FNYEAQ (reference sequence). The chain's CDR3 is CASSLAPGSTYEQYF. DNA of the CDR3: TGTGCTAGCAGCTTAGCCCCAGGGTCCACCTACGAGCAGTACTTC.

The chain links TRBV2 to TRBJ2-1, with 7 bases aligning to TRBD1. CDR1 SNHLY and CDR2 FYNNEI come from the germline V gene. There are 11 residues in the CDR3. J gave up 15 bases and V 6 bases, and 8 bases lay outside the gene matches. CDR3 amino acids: CASRRTGSRFF. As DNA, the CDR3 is TGTGCCAGCAGGAGGACAGGCTCACGGTTCTTC.

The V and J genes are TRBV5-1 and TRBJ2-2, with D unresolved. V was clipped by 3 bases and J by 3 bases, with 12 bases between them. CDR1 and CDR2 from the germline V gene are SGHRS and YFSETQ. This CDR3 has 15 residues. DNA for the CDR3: TGCGCCAGCAGCTCCCTGGGGTCCCACACCGGGGAGCTGTTTTTT. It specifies CASSSLGSHTGELFF.

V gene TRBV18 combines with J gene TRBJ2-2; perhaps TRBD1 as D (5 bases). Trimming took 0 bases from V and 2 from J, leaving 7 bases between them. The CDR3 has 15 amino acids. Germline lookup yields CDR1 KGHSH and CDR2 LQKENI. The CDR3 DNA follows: TGTGCCAGCTCACCACCCAGGGCTAACACCGGGGAGCTGTTTTTT. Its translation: CASSPPRANTGELFF. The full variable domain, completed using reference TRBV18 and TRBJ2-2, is NAGVMQNPRHLVRRRGQEARLRCSPMKGHSHVYWYRQLPEEGLKFMVYLQKENIIDESGMPKERFSAEFPKEGPSILRIQQVVRGDSAAYFCASSPPRANTGELFFGEGSRLTVL.

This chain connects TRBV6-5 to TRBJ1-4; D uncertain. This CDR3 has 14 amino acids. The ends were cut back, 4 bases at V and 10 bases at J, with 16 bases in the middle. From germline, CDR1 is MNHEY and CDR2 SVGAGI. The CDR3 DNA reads TGTGCCAGCAGTTCCGGGGTCGAGGTTGCAAAACTGTTTTTT. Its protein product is CASSSGVEVAKLFF.

The CDR3 DNA is TGTGCCATCAGTGAGGATCGGGGGACCTACGAGCAGTACTTC. Translating it yields CAISEDRGTYEQYF. The chain employs TRBV10-3 and TRBJ2-7; possibly TRBD2 for D (6 bases). V lost 2 bases, J lost 2 bases, and 10 bases lay in between. Germline assignment: CDR1 ENHRY and CDR2 SYGVKD. CDR3 length: 14 amino acids.